The next 5 T cell receptor beta chains were all read from a single sample in a study of CD8+CD57+ T cells in acquired aplastic anemia. The template for TCR beta VDJ and CDR3 sequence profiling was genomic DNA. MiXCR was run by TCRdb on the reads, yielding one entry per CDR3 protein. The repertoire consists of approximately 250,000 distinct CDR3 sequences, with around 82% occurring once and the leading ten covering 40% to 50%. CD8+CD57+ cell expansion had been shown by flow cytometry in patients chosen for sequencing. Specimen: sorted CD4+, CD8+, or CD8+CD57+ T cells (not recorded which) from PBMCs. The receptors were sampled from a human donor with aplastic anemia.

As concerns this clonotype: The final CDR3 position lacks the conserved phenylalanine or tryptophan, pointing to a likely read error. No DNA is shown, since the ends of the CDR3 on it are uncertain; the CDR3 is the one TCRdb lists. The J gene is TRBJ2-2, the V gene TRBV9; no check of the table's D call, TRBD2, against the DNA was made. The CDR3 is 12 amino acids long, termini counted. In germline, CDR1 is SGDLS, CDR2 YYNGEE. CDR3 sequence: CASRRVSGSGAN.

In regard to this clonotype: Just one base apart from a much larger clone, this may be a read error. The chain is built from TRBV7-9 and TRBJ2-3, with a tentative D call TRBD2 (6 bases). Germline lookup yields CDR1 SEHNR and CDR2 FQNEAQ (reference sequence). The CDR3 spans 14 residues. This chain's CDR3 is CASSFERSAGSEEF. The CDR3 region has the DNA TGTGCCAGCAGCTTTGAAAGAAGCGCGGGGAGCGAGGAGTTT.

On this clonotype: In this CDR3 the conserved last residue, phenylalanine or tryptophan, is missing, so a read error is likely. J is TRBJ2-3 and V is TRBV7-8; a weak D match, TRBD2 (6 bases). CDR1 and CDR2 from the germline V gene are SGHVS and FQNEAQ. This CDR3 is 13 amino acids long. This CDR3 reads CASGFGGGDTQYY. The CDR3 region has the DNA TGTGCCAGCGGCTTCGGGGGAGGAGACACGCAGTATTAT.

With regard to this clonotype: The DNA is omitted, as the CDR3 cannot be located on it reliably, and the CDR3 follows TCRdb's listing. This chain joins TRBV7-7 and TRBJ1-6. Including both end residues, the CDR3 is 16 amino acids long. Germline V gene data show CDR1 as SSHAT and CDR2 as FNYEAQ (reference sequence). The CDR3 loop reads CAVLGGEEAQYFGLHF.

The J gene is TRBJ2-3, the V gene TRBV2, with no clear D. The CDR3 loop spans 14 amino acids. Trimming removed 6 bases from V and 5 bases from J, with 15 bases in between. Germline values: CDR1 SNHLY, CDR2 FYNNEI. CDR3 nucleotides: TGTGCCAGCAGCTTAGACGGCAAGGGAGATACGCAGTATTTT. This codes for CASSLDGKGDTQYF. The full variable domain, its missing parts supplied by reference TRBV2 and TRBJ2-3, is EPEVTQTPSHQVTQMGQEVILRCVPISNHLYFYWYRQILGQKVEFLVSFYNNEISEKSEIFDDQFSVERPDGSNFTLKIRSTKLEDSAMYFCASSLDGKGDTQYFGPGTRLTVL.